The 10 T cell receptor beta chains presented below share a single source sample, sequenced in a study of blood T cell repertoires in COVID-19. The protocol was immunoSEQ multiplex PCR, while the TCRdb copy is restricted to in-frame clones and leaves out a portion. The repertoire holds about 140,000 clones, with around 89% as singletons. The sample comprised peripheral blood. The receptors shown here come from a human donor with COVID-19, enrolled during active disease. The donor label of this sample is uncertain.

V gene TRBV6-5 combines with J gene TRBJ1-3, with TRBD1 as a possible D gene (5 bases). The V end lost 7 bases, the J end lost 0 bases, and 13 bases lay between the germline ends. This CDR3 has 15 residues. Germline lookup yields CDR1 MNHEY and CDR2 SVGAGI. The CDR3 protein is CASTPPGGSGNTIYF. The CDR3 DNA is TGTGCCAGCACTCCACCGGGGGGCTCTGGAAACACCATATATTTT.

The chain links TRBV6-5 to TRBJ2-7; TRBD1 aligns across 8 bases. Germline values: CDR1 MNHEY, CDR2 SVGAGI. This CDR3 has 14 residues. The V and J ends lost 8 bases and 6 bases, in that order; junction bases with no gene match: 12. CDR3 bases: TGTGCCAGCGTAAAACAGGGGGGAAAAAGCGAGCAGTACTTC. As protein: CASVKQGGKSEQYF.

The chain links TRBV4-1 to TRBJ2-7; 10 nucleotides agree with TRBD2. V lost 4 bases to trimming and J lost 4 bases; unmatched junction nucleotides: 7. The CDR3 is made up of 15 amino acids. CDR1 and CDR2 (germline): MGHRA, YSYEKL. CDR3 amino acids: CASSPGLAAGYEQYF. CDR3 bases: TGCGCCAGCAGCCCTGGACTAGCGGCAGGGTACGAGCAGTACTTC.

The genes are TRBV25-1 and TRBJ2-7; D might be TRBD2 (5 bases). From germline, CDR1 is MGHDK and CDR2 SYGVNS. The CDR3 is 15 amino acids. The V and J ends lost 7 bases and 3 bases respectively, with 19 bases between them. CDR3 sequence (DNA): TGTGCCAGCATTGTGACCTGGGAGTACAACTACGAGCAGTACTTC. It yields the protein CASIVTWEYNYEQYF.

Only one count was recorded for this clone. This rearrangement joins TRBV5-1 to TRBJ1-4; D call uncertain. V was pared by 2 bases and J by 4 bases, with 9 bases between. CDR1 and CDR2 (germline): SGHRS, YFSETQ. This CDR3 has 14 amino acids. The CDR3 here is CASSFETINEKLFF. For the CDR3, the DNA is TGCGCCAGCAGCTTCGAGACAATTAATGAAAAACTGTTTTTT.

The gene calls are TRBV18 and TRBJ2-5; D perhaps matches TRBD2 (6 bases). Germline V gene data show CDR1 as KGHSH and CDR2 as LQKENI. This CDR3 is built from 11 residues. Trimming took off 3 bases at V and 13 bases at J, with 12 bases between the two ends. The CDR3 DNA is TGTGCCAGCTCACCGGACTATGGCATGTACTTC. Translating gives CASSPDYGMYF.

This clone was seen only a few times. The chain is built from TRBV2 and TRBJ1-2; a possible D gene is TRBD1 (5 bases). The CDR3 totals 15 residues. Trimming removed 1 base at V and 4 bases at J, with 13 bases between. Germline V gene lookup returns CDR1 SNHLY and CDR2 FYNNEI. The CDR3 is CASSEEDRGVYGYTF. CDR3 in DNA: TGTGCCAGCAGTGAAGAGGATCGGGGGGTCTATGGCTACACCTTC.

The rearrangement links TRBV27 to TRBJ2-7; 8 bases are shared with TRBD1. This CDR3 spans 14 amino acids. The germline V gene has CDR1 MNHEY and CDR2 SMNVEV (reference sequence). The V and J ends lost 6 bases and 3 bases, in that order; junction bases with no gene match: 7. DNA for the CDR3: TGTGCCAGCAGGGGGACAGGAGCGTTCTACGAGCAGTACTTC. It translates to CASRGTGAFYEQYF.

The V call is TRBV7-2, the J call TRBJ1-1, with TRBD1 matching over 10 bases. V dropped 5 bases and J dropped 3; count of bases not matched to a gene: 6. Germline-derived CDR1 and CDR2 are SGHTA and FQGNSA. The CDR3 is 15 amino acids. CDR3 in amino acids: CASSAWTGGDTEAFF. The CDR3 DNA reads TGTGCCAGCAGCGCCTGGACAGGGGGGGACACTGAAGCTTTCTTT. The full variable domain, with the rest looked up from reference TRBV7-2 and TRBJ1-1, is GAGVSQSPSNKVTEKGKDVELRCDPISGHTALYWYRQSLGQGLEFLIYFQGNSAPDKSGLPSDRFSAERTGGSVSTLTIQRTQQEDSAVYLCASSAWTGGDTEAFFGQGTRLTVV.

This clone was counted once. CDR3 region: CASSLGGQGALGLFF. The DNA for the CDR3 is TGTGCCAGCAGTTTGGGAGGACAGGGGGCCCTAGGGCTGTTTTTT. The chain has TRBV28 and TRBJ2-2, with 11 bases fitting TRBD1. CDR3 size: 15 residues. The J segment lost 13 bases and the V segment lost 3 bases, leaving 10 bases of the junction unmatched. Germline V gives CDR1 MDHEN, CDR2 SYDVKM.